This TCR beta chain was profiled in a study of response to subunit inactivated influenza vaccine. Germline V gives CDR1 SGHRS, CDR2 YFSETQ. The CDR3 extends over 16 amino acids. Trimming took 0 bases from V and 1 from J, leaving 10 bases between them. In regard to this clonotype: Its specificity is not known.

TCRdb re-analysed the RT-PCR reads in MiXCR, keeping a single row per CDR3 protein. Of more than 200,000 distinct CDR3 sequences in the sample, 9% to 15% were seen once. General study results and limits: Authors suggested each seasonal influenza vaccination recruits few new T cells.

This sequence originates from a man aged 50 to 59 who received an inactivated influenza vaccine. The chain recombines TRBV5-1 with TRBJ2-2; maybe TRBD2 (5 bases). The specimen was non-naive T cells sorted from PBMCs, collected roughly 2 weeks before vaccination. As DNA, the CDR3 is TGCGCCAGCAGCTTGGTCGGTCGGGGGAACACCGGGGAGCTGTTTTTT. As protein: CASSLVGRGNTGELFF.